This TCR beta chain was obtained from a study of cytomegalovirus exposure and HLA in healthy donors. Study observations and caveats: A later analysis by the authors found several of the most significant clusters apparently linked to common viral pathogens. V- and J-gene trimming of TCR beta was linked (in a later analysis) to a missense DCLRE1C variant.

This clone was seen a few times. Its target is not known. With 60 Vbeta and 13 Jbeta primers, the PCR was carried out. Sequencing used immunoSEQ multiplex PCR; TCRdb keeps in-frame clones, though not all of them. The sample has about 120,000 clones; 80% are singletons. V lost 4 bases and J lost 2, with 9 bases in between. CDR1 and CDR2 (germline): SGHTA, FQGNSA. The CDR3 has 14 amino acids. This clonotype originated in a female donor in good health and CMV-seropositive. The sequenced material came from PBMCs. The chain employs TRBV7-2 and TRBJ2-1; D possibly corresponds to TRBD2 (6 bases). In DNA, the CDR3 is TGTGCCAGCAGCTCGCCGGGGGCCTACAATGAGCAGTTCTTC. Residues: CASSSPGAYNEQFF.